This T cell receptor beta chain was sequenced in a study of CD8 T cells in Susac syndrome (dated by TCRdb to between 2018 and 2021). Regarding the research as a whole: Among the Susac syndrome patients who were sequenced, clinically active disease was present in more than 5 and clinical remission was observed in roughly eight. At blood withdrawal, Susac syndrome patients were therapy-naive, treated with corticosteroids (with IVIg additionally given to some), or treated with IVIg alone. Repertoire sequencing was used to test whether CD8+ T cell activation and differentiation in Susac syndrome was antigen driven.

Peripheral blood CD8+ and CD4+ T cells from healthy donors, Susac syndrome patients and multiple sclerosis patients were profiled using high-throughput TCR beta sequencing. The Susac syndrome patients fulfilled recently defined diagnostic criteria for either definite or probable disease. CD8+ TEMRA cells were enriched by FACS, while bulk CD8+ and CD4+ T cells were purified by magnetic negative isolation. Blood was drawn into EDTA tubes, processed within 24 hours, and PBMCs were isolated by density gradient centrifugation. PBMCs intended for TCR sequencing were frozen in liquid nitrogen and were later thawed in a 37 degrees C water bath. Purity of sorted or isolated CD4+, CD8+ and CD8+ TEMRA cells was at least 90%. Broad study findings and their caveats: The study acknowledged that relatively few individuals were included in the TCR sequencing and HLA analysis. No clonal expansion was detected in the CD4+ T cell repertoire of Susac syndrome patients.

As regards this clonotype: Its recognized antigen is unknown. One junction end does not reproduce the germline sequence, and a read error may be involved.

RNA was extracted with the RNeasy kit and 0.5 to 1 ug was reverse transcribed using random hexamers. The immunoSEQ multiplex PCR assay, which covers 54 Vbeta and 13 Jbeta segments, was used to amplify TCR beta CDR3 regions. Bias from PCR amplification was corrected by using a synthetic template baseline for primer optimization and for computational correction. In the authors' own workflow: Reads were assigned to V, D and J genes according to IMGT and analyzed in immunoSEQ Analyzer, with only productive sequences retained. Clonality was computed as one minus Shannon entropy normalized by log2 of the number of productive unique sequences. Public and private clones were assessed among the 100 most prevalent clones of each patient and control. Clones were defined as Susac-specific if absent from the healthy and MS cohorts, from under 1,200 published viral clones and from other ImmuneACCESS disease sequences. TCRdb itself trimmed the public reads at Q25 with fastp, ran MiXCR and retained productive beta chains. Entries that share a CDR3 protein sequence are merged under the most common genes and DNA. TCRdb's processing, not the authors' own work, is the source of the V and J calls. Within this sample are some 240,000 distinct CDR3 sequences, with less than 96% of them counted one time only. In total, the top ten clones hold less than 0.11% of the sample.

Sample: CD4+ T cells from PBMCs. The receptor's source is a human donor with Susac syndrome.

CDR3 reads: CASSVVAGGLQSF. The bases read TGTGCCAGCAGCGTAGTAGCGGGGGGCCTTCAGAGCTTC. The receptor chain draws on TRBV9 and TRBJ2-1; the junction holds 10 bases that match TRBD2. From the cysteine up to the phenylalanine, the CDR3 has a length of 13 residues. CDR3 DNA is the only sequence kept; it has 39 bases, read in frame from the first base. The germline V gene encodes CDR1 SGDLS and CDR2 YYNGEE. With the rest looked up from the reference TRBV9 and TRBJ2-1 genes rather than sequenced, the full variable domain is DSGVTQTPKHLITATGQRVTLRCSPRSGDLSVYWYQQSLDQGLQFLIQYYNGEERAKGNILERFSAQQFPDLHSELNLSSLELGDSALYFCASSVVAGGLQSFGPGTRLTVL.